The present TCR beta chain was sequenced within a study of OX40 agonist ivuxolimab in advanced cancers. Study summary: Patients received ivuxolimab, an agonistic anti-OX40 (CD134) antibody. The diagnoses of dose-escalation patients were hepatocellular carcinoma, melanoma, renal cell or head and neck cancer.

Worth noting for this clone: Its antigen remains unidentified.

Study-level findings and limits: There was clonal expansion of CD4+ and CD8+ blood T cells by week 6 at 0.1 to 3.0 mg/kg. Compared with CD4+, CD8+ T cells on average had more expanded clones.

Repertoires were generated with immunoSEQ multiplex PCR, while TCRdb's copy carries only in-frame clones and drops some. In the table there are approximately 33,000 clones, about nine tenths of which are singletons. The CDR3 totals 15 residues. V dropped 4 bases and J dropped 2 bases, with 14 bases sitting between them. Germline loops: CDR1 SGDLS, CDR2 YYNGEE. The clonotype originates from an adult with an advanced solid tumor such as melanoma, head and neck, liver or kidney cancer. This chain joins TRBV9 and TRBJ2-3, with TRBD2 as a possible D gene (7 bases). This sample comprised CD4+ or CD8+ T cells sorted from blood, obtained in a trial of the OX40 agonist ivuxolimab. The CDR3 protein is CASSPRGDYTDTQYF. The CDR3 DNA is TGTGCCAGCAGCCCTAGGGGGGACTACACAGATACGCAGTATTTT.